Here is one T cell receptor beta chain with its context. Data came from immunoSEQ multiplex PCR; TCRdb stores just in-frame clones and leaves some out. The sample includes roughly 100,000 clones, roughly 89% of them seen just once. The CDR3 has 13 residues. Deletions cut 0 bases from V and 6 bases from J, with 8 bases between. In germline, CDR1 is GTSNPN, CDR2 SVGIG (reference sequence). The sample belongs to a study of blood T cell repertoires in COVID-19. Study-wide context: Sites across the United States, Italy and Spain contributed samples from acute and convalescent COVID-19. PBMCs, B-cell-depleted T cells, or T cells provided the cDNA or gDNA that made up the material.

This sequence joins TRBV30 and TRBJ2-2; D is undetermined. Material: peripheral blood. The sequence was obtained from a man aged 65-85 years with active or convalescent COVID-19. As DNA, the CDR3 is TGTGCCTGGAGTGTAAACCAGGCCGGGGAGCTGTTTTTT. It is translated as CAWSVNQAGELFF.